The T cell receptor (beta chain) under discussion was sequenced for a study of beta chain features in type 1 diabetes. Findings and caveats of the study: In all four CD4+ subsets, TCRB CDR3 length was significantly, moderately reduced in type 1 diabetes.

Every isolated RNA sample was fully reverse transcribed, so sequencing captured expressed TCRB transcripts. Clones were sequenced by immunoSEQ multiplex PCR, and TCRdb holds only the in-frame ones, with some missing. Of 300,000 to 450,000 clones in the sample, 9.5% to 10% were seen once. Every single donor gave one heparinised blood draw, and these averaged approximately 120 mL. This clone was seen more than once but under ten times. What it binds is unknown. Sequences were obtained from central memory CD4+ T cells from blood. This TCR was sampled from a man under 40 with type 1 diabetes.

Here the CDR3 DNA reads TGTGCCAGCAGCTTATCCCGGGAGGGGGGTACGCAGTATTTT. This codes for CASSLSREGGTQYF. This chain links TRBV7-2 with TRBJ2-3, with 8 bases matching TRBD2. Germline CDR1 SGHTA, CDR2 FQGNSA. CDR3 length: 14 amino acids. The trim removed 2 bases at V and 8 bases at J, leaving 6 bases unmatched.